This T cell receptor (beta chain) emerged from a study of blood T cells in healthy people across ages (dated by TCRdb to the mid-2010s). Concerning the study at large: In model experiments, roughly one uniquely barcoded TCR beta cDNA molecule per two T cells was captured by template switching. To avoid experimental bias, donors of different ages were spread randomly across the sequencing lanes. For two donors (one aged 18 to 30 and one aged 80 or older), the study analyzed two additional independent replicas of 1 million unique cDNA reads from the same blood draw. The study measured age-related changes in TCR beta repertoire diversity using deep sequencing normalized with unique cDNA molecular identifiers. Donors were grouped into four age groups: young (average about 15 years), middle-aged (39), aged (62) and long-lived (less than 85). The full study reports these points: Donor CMV infection status was unknown, potentially confounding age-related changes in expanded clonotypes. Observed TCR beta diversity per million T cells fell roughly linearly with age, and a significant reduction was already apparent by age around 39. The percentage of naive T cells measured by flow cytometry correlated strongly with observed TCR beta diversity. The long-lived group showed more naive CD4+ T cells, fewer expanded clones and increased TCR diversity than the aged group, suggesting age selection. Bulk unsorted PBMC profiling prevented conclusive comparison of naive and antigen-experienced compartments. Total diversity estimates from one million sequenced T cells were considered lower bounds and underestimates.

Worth noting for this clonotype: The antigen it binds to is not known. One end of the junction fails to match germline, which may point to a read error.

Its CDR3 holds 15 amino acids, cysteine through phenylalanine. The DNA shown is the 45-base CDR3, in frame from base 1. From the germline V gene, CDR1 is SGHRS and CDR2 is YFSETQ. The library was obtained by 5' RACE. TCRdb shows the sequencer as Illumina HiSeq 2500. A second PCR of roughly 6 to 11 cycles was run with a J-beta primer mix and a sample-barcoded 5' primer. A template-switch 5' adaptor carrying 12 random nucleotides introduced a unique molecular identifier onto each TCR beta cDNA molecule. Each sample yielded at least 3 million CDR3-containing paired-end reads. All of the RNA was converted into first-strand cDNA using the Mint cDNA synthesis kit, with a TRBC-specific oligonucleotide serving as the primer. After uracil-DNA glycosylase treatment, a first 18-cycle PCR used universal primers M1SS and BC2_uni_R on all cDNA. Concerning the study's data processing: For normalization, 1 million high-quality reads were randomly selected from each sample, with every read carrying a distinct molecular identifier. Instead of being binned into consensus sequences, reads with shared molecular identifiers were discarded. MiTCR, run with a Q25 quality threshold and the strictest error-elimination algorithm, handled CDR3 identification, clonotype clustering and error correction. A nonparametric unseen species model using Euler transformation provided a lower-bound estimate of total TCR beta diversity. Using fastp trimming at Q25 and MiXCR clonotype assembly, TCRdb reanalyzed the public sequencing data and kept in-frame beta chains. Rows are unified per CDR3 protein, each entry keeping the most common DNA and genes. TCRdb, rather than the study authors, made the V and J calls. The sample profile shows about 1.6 million distinct CDR3 sequences; around 36% of them were found once. The top ten clonotypes cover approximately 10% of the sample.

The roughly 39 donors, aged about 6 to 90 years, were systemically healthy Caucasian individuals from Russia. Each donor gave ten milliliters of peripheral blood, collected into EDTA-treated Vacutainer tubes. Ficoll-Paque density-gradient centrifugation was used to isolate PBMCs, with at least 7 million per sample. Trizol reagent was used to extract total RNA from PBMCs, with at least 5 micrograms per sample. For every donor, flow cytometry on a PBMC aliquot measured the percentage of naive CD45RAhigh/CD27high T cells. The TCR sequence derives from a woman in her twenties or thirties in good health. The chain is made from TRBV5-1 and TRBJ1-4, and 7 junction bases match TRBD1. Sequenced input: blood. The CDR3 amino acid sequence is: CASSLSVGGDEKRFF. The DNA sequence is given as TGCGCCAGCAGCTTGTCCGTAGGGGGCGATGAAAAACGGTTTTTT.